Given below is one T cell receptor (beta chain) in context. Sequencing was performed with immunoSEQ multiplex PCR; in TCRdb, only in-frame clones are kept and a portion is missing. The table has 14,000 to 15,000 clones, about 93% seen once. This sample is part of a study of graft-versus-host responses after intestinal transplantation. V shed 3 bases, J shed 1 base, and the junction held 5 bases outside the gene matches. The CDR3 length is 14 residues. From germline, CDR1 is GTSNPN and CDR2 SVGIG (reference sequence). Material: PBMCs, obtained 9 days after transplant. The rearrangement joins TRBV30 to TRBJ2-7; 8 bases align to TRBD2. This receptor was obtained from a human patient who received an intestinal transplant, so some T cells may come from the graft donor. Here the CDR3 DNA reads TGTGCCTGGAGCGATGGACTAGCTTCCTACGAGCAGTACTTC. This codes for CAWSDGLASYEQYF. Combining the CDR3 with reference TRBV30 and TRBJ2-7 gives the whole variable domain SQTIHQWPATLVQPVGSPLSLECTVEGTSNPNLYWYRQAAGRGLQLLFYSVGIGQISSEVPQNLSASRPQDRQFILSSKKLLLSDSGFYLCAWSDGLASYEQYFGPGTRLTVT.